These 17 T cell receptor beta chains were all obtained from the same sample, sequenced in a study of T-cell reconstitution after alpha-beta-depleted transplantation in children. Unique molecular identifiers were used in preparing the TCRbeta library. One entry per CDR3 protein results from TCRdb running MiXCR on the PCR reads. The repertoire holds about 870,000 distinct CDR3 sequences, with 16% as singletons. The specimen was PBMCs, mostly from graft donor cells, collected 360 days after TCRalphabeta/CD19-depleted stem cell transplant. The receptor set was obtained from a male patient younger than 18 who had a stem cell transplant for acute lymphoblastic leukemia, so the T cells may come from the graft donor.

This clonotype was counted only a few times. V and J are TRBV27 and TRBJ1-2, with D hard to call. The CDR3 covers 13 residues. Germline CDR1 MNHEY, CDR2 SMNVEV (reference sequence). Trimming left V 6 bases short and J 5 bases short, with 13 bases between. The CDR3 region has the DNA TGTGCCAGCAGACCCGGGTCCTTTTATGGCTACACCTTC. It codes for CASRPGSFYGYTF.

This chain connects TRBV11-1 to TRBJ2-5; 10 bases map to TRBD1. This CDR3 comprises 17 residues. Trimming at V came to 3 bases and at J to 3 bases, leaving 10 bases not matched to a gene. Germline lookup yields CDR1 SGHAT and CDR2 FQDESV (reference sequence). The CDR3 nucleotides are TGTGCCAGCAGCTTCCGGGACAGGGGCAATGTAGAAGAGACCCAGTACTTC. This translates into CASSFRDRGNVEETQYF. Filled out from reference TRBV11-1 and TRBJ2-5, the complete variable domain reads EAEVAQSPRYKITEKSQAVAFWCDPISGHATLYWYRQILGQGPELLVQFQDESVVDDSQLPKDRFSAERLKGVDSTLKIQPAELGDSAMYLCASSFRDRGNVEETQYFGPGTRLLVL.

The sample holds a few counts of this clonotype. The J gene is TRBJ2-5, the V gene TRBV18, with D perhaps matching TRBD1 or TRBD2 (6 bases each). V was clipped by 2 bases and J by 5 bases, with 21 bases between them. Looked up from germline, CDR1 is KGHSH and CDR2 is LQKENI. The CDR3 runs to 17 residues. CDR3 in DNA: TGTGCCAGCTCACCAACGGGGGCTCCGTCGGGCTGGGAGACCCAGTACTTC. The encoded protein is CASSPTGAPSGWETQYF.

The chain combines TRBV6-5 with TRBJ2-3, with 10 bases aligning to TRBD2. CDR3 length: 16 amino acids. V trimming: 4 bases; J trimming: 0 bases; junction bases outside the gene matches: 4. The germline V gene has CDR1 MNHEY and CDR2 SVGAGI. This CDR3 is CASSSGTSASTDTQYF. The CDR3 bases are TGTGCCAGCAGTTCCGGGACTAGCGCGAGCACAGATACGCAGTATTTT.

In its sample, this clonotype was seen a few times. CDR3 loop: CATSDLPRLAKAGELFF. CDR3 in DNA: TGTGCCACCAGTGATTTGCCGAGACTAGCTAAGGCCGGGGAGCTGTTTTTT. The chain employs TRBV24-1 and TRBJ2-2, with 7 bases that match TRBD2. V gave up 0 bases and J gave up 6 bases; unmatched junction bases: 9. Germline-derived CDR1 and CDR2 are KGHDR and SFDVKD. CDR3 length equals 17 residues.

The chain has TRBV18 and TRBJ2-3; D not resolved. In germline, CDR1 is KGHSH, CDR2 LQKENI. The CDR3 covers 15 residues. Trimming took off 3 bases at V and 1 base at J, with 11 bases between the two ends. Here the CDR3 reads CASSPVRLGTDTQYF. The CDR3 coding sequence is TGTGCCAGCTCACCTGTGCGGTTGGGCACAGATACGCAGTATTTT. The full variable domain, rest sourced from reference TRBV18 and TRBJ2-3, is NAGVMQNPRHLVRRRGQEARLRCSPMKGHSHVYWYRQLPEEGLKFMVYLQKENIIDESGMPKERFSAEFPKEGPSILRIQQVVRGDSAAYFCASSPVRLGTDTQYFGPGTRLTVL.

The CDR3: CASSRHGGTQYF. CDR3 sequence (DNA): TGCGCCAGCAGCCGCCACGGGGGGACCCAGTACTTC. V and J are TRBV4-1 and TRBJ2-5, with a possible D match to TRBD2 (6 bases). In germline, CDR1 is MGHRA, CDR2 YSYEKL. The CDR3 is 12 amino acids. V dropped 4 bases and J dropped 7 bases, with 10 bases sitting between them.

This rearrangement joins TRBV7-9 to TRBJ2-1; 9 bases map to TRBD2. The CDR3 extends over 12 amino acids. The junction had 3 bases not matched to a gene; V was cut back by 1 base and J by 14 bases. The germline V gene has CDR1 SEHNR and CDR2 FQNEAQ (reference sequence). The CDR3 here is CASSLVAGDEFF. CDR3 DNA sequence: TGTGCCAGCAGCTTAGTAGCGGGAGATGAGTTCTTC.

This sequence joins TRBV10-3 and TRBJ2-7, with D tentatively TRBD1 (6 bases). CDR1 is ENHRY, CDR2 SYGVKD, per germline. This CDR3 has 11 residues. V dropped 8 bases and J dropped 3 bases, with 8 bases sitting between them. CDR3 residues: CAIGGGYEQYF. CDR3 bases: TGTGCCATCGGGGGCGGCTACGAGCAGTACTTC.

This clonotype was detected a few times. V and J are TRBV29-1 and TRBJ2-7; TRBD1 agrees at 12 bases. CDR3 length: 24 residues. Germline V gene sequence: CDR1 SQVTM, CDR2 ANQGSEA. With 4 bases clipped from V and 0 bases from J, the junction kept 31 bases outside the gene matches. CDR3 sequence: CSVGSEWGQGAGRTSGPLSYEQYF. The CDR3 DNA follows: TGCAGCGTTGGAAGCGAGTGGGGACAGGGGGCGGGTAGGACTAGCGGTCCCCTCTCCTACGAGCAGTACTTC.

DNA for the CDR3: TGCAGTGCTGGTGGGGTCCTAGCGCGCTCCTACGAGCAGTACTTC. It specifies CSAGGVLARSYEQYF. The chain uses TRBV20-1 and TRBJ2-7; D is possibly TRBD2 (6 bases). CDR3 length: 15 amino acids. Germline CDR1 is DFQATT and CDR2 is SNEGSKA (reference sequence). V was shortened by 5 bases and J by 0 bases, with 17 bases between the two germline ends.

This clonotype was seen more than once but under ten times. The chain is built from TRBV6-1 and TRBJ2-7, with TRBD2 as a possible D gene (5 bases). Germline CDR1 MNHNS, CDR2 SASEGT. With 10 bases removed from V and 6 bases from J, the gap between germline ends came to 19 bases. The CDR3 extends over 13 amino acids. This CDR3 is CATLGSSGGEQYF. As DNA, the CDR3 is TGTGCCACCCTAGGGAGCTCCGGAGGCGAGCAGTACTTC.

The chain employs TRBV12-5 and TRBJ2-3; possible D gene TRBD1, 5 bases. CDR3 length: 12 residues. Germline CDR1 is LGHNT and CDR2 is FRNRAP. The ends were cut back, 3 bases at V and 4 bases at J, with 5 bases in the middle. The DNA for the CDR3 is TGTGCTAGTGGTTTAGGGGCAGATACGCAGTATTTT. It encodes CASGLGADTQYF.

The table lists this clonotype with a few counts. The CDR3 sequence is CSAIRGRGTDTQYF. The CDR3 DNA sequence: TGCAGTGCTATCAGGGGTAGGGGCACAGATACGCAGTATTTT. The chain recombines TRBV20-1 with TRBJ2-3, with D perhaps matching TRBD1 (6 bases). CDR3 size: 14 residues. The V gene lost 4 bases and the J gene lost 1 base, with 12 bases spanning the gap. Germline assignment: CDR1 DFQATT and CDR2 SNEGSKA (reference sequence).

The chain uses TRBV12-3 or TRBV12-4 and TRBJ2-7, with D maybe TRBD1 (5 bases). The CDR3 has 16 amino acids. With 5 bases removed from V and 0 bases from J, the gap between germline ends came to 17 bases. CDR3 region: CASSTPTVSLSYEQYF. The CDR3 bases are TGTGCCAGCAGTACTCCGACAGTTTCCCTCTCCTACGAGCAGTACTTC.

This clonotype was seen a handful of times. The chain couples TRBV29-1 to TRBJ1-2; a weak D match, TRBD1 (6 bases). The CDR3 runs 11 residues. Germline CDR1 SQVTM, CDR2 ANQGSEA. With 4 bases removed from V and 6 bases from J, the gap between germline ends came to 9 bases. The DNA for the CDR3 is TGCAGCGTTGTGCAGGGGCATGGCTACACCTTC. Encoded protein: CSVVQGHGYTF.

The chain recombines TRBV24-1 with TRBJ2-3, with 9 positions matching TRBD1. CDR1 and CDR2 from the germline V gene are KGHDR and SFDVKD. V was pared by 2 bases and J by 3 bases, with 5 bases of the junction left unmatched. CDR3 length equals 16 residues. This CDR3 is CATSDSDRGGTDTQYF. Written as DNA, the CDR3 is TGTGCCACCAGTGATTCGGACAGGGGAGGGACAGATACGCAGTATTTT.